This T cell receptor beta chain is drawn from a study of shared clonotypes between healthy human individuals. CDR1 MNHEY and CDR2 SVGAGI come from the germline V gene. V was trimmed by 5 bases and J by 8 bases, leaving 18 bases between them. CDR3 length equals 14 residues. Naive CD8 cells lacked CD45RO and underwent positive selection for CCR7, leaving out terminally differentiated effector memory CD45RA+ cells. TCRdb's copy holds only in-frame clones and misses some; the assay was immunoSEQ multiplex PCR. The table lists about 2.1 million clones, 85% to 95% of them singletons, with 1.5% to 2% in the top ten.

The V call is TRBV6-5, the J call TRBJ1-2; D is unclear. What was sequenced was naive CD8+ T cells from PBMCs. The receptor was isolated from a man younger than 35 in good health. Some clones in this sample may be carry-over from other donors' samples. CDR3 nucleotide sequence: TGTGCCAGCAGTCTCGACGAGGGATCGCGGGGCTACACCTTC. Translated, it gives CASSLDEGSRGYTF.